This entry features one TCR beta chain sequence. The sample is drawn from a study of CD8 T cells in Susac syndrome. Healthy donors matched for age and sex were used as controls. TEMRA cells were FACS-enriched, with CD8+ and CD4+ T cells isolated negatively. Random hexamers were used to reverse transcribe the RNA input (about 0.5 to 1 ug). Amplification of TCR beta CDR3 by immunoSEQ multiplex PCR spanned 54 Vbeta and 13 Jbeta. TCRdb independently ran MiXCR on the immunoSEQ multiplex PCR reads; one entry per CDR3 protein. The sample yields 90,000 to 150,000 distinct CDR3 sequences, 94% seen once. The CDR3 has 13 amino acids. Germline trimming cut 3 bases from V and 6 bases from J; bases unmatched to any gene: 0. The germline V gene encodes CDR1 SGHTA and CDR2 FQGTGA.

The receptor was isolated from a human donor in good health. The specimen sequenced was CD4+ T cells from PBMCs. The chain uses TRBV7-3 and TRBJ2-2; 8 bases fit TRBD1. The CDR3 here is CASSLTGAGELFF. DNA of the CDR3: TGTGCCAGCAGCTTGACAGGGGCCGGGGAGCTGTTTTTT.